The present T cell receptor (beta chain) was sequenced within a study of blood T cell repertoires in COVID-19. Whole-study context: Acute-phase and convalescent COVID-19 samples originated in the United States, Italy and Spain. Sample material is recorded as cDNA or gDNA derived from T cells, B-cell-depleted T cells, or PBMCs.

This clone was observed once. CDR1 is MGHRA and CDR2 is YSYEKL in the germline V gene. This CDR3 contains 16 residues. V shed 0 bases, J shed 4 bases, and the junction held 6 bases outside the gene matches. Authors' analysis steps: Reference gene primer amplification yielded estimated nucleated cell counts. The repertoire was sequenced with immunoSEQ multiplex PCR; TCRdb's copy has only in-frame clones and lacks some. V and J calls plus clone size are reproduced from that table; the DNA served to infer D and trimming. The profile covers 300,000 to 350,000 clones, with 90% to 95% appearing a single time and roughly 3.4% taken by the ten largest.

The rearrangement joins TRBV4-1 to TRBJ2-1, with 7 bases identical to TRBD2. The sample was peripheral blood. The receptor was derived from a woman younger than 35 who had recovered from COVID-19. CDR3 loop: CASSQESGIRYNEQFF. DNA for the CDR3: TGCGCCAGCAGCCAAGAGAGCGGGATTAGGTACAATGAGCAGTTCTTC.